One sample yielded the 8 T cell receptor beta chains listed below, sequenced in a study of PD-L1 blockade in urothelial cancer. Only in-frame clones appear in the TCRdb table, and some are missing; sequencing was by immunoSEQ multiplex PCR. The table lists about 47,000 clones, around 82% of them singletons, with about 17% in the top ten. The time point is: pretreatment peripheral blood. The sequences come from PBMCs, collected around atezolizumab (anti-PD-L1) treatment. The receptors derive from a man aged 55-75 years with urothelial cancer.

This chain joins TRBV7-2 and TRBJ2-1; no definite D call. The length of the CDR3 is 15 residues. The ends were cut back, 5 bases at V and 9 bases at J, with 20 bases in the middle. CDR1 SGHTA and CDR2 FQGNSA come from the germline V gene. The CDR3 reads CASSPTGSEASEQFF. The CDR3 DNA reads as TGTGCCAGCAGCCCCACGGGTTCGGAAGCCAGTGAGCAGTTCTTC.

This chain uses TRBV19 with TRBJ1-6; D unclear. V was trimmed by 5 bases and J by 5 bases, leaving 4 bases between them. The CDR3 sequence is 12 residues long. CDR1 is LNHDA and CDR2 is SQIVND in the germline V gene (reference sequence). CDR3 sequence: CASSENNSPLHF. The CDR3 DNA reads TGTGCCAGTAGTGAGAATAATTCACCCCTCCACTTT.

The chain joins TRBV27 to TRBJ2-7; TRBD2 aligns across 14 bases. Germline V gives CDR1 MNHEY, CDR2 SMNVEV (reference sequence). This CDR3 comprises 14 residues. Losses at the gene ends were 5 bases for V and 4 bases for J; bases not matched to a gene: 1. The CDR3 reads CASSRLAGGYEQYF. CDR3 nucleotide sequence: TGTGCCAGCAGTAGACTAGCGGGGGGGTACGAGCAGTACTTC.

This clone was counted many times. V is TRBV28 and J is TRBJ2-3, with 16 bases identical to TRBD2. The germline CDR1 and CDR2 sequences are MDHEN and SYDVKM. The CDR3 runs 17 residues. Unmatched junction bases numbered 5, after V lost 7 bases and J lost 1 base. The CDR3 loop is CASTGTSGGAGTDTQYF. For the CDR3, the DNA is TGTGCCAGCACCGGGACTAGCGGGGGGGCGGGCACAGATACGCAGTATTTT. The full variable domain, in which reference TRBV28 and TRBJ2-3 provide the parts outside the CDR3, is DVKVTQSSRYLVKRTGEKVFLECVQDMDHENMFWYRQDPGLGLRLIYFSYDVKMKEKGDIPEGYSVSREKKERFSLILESASTNQTSMYLCASTGTSGGAGTDTQYFGPGTRLTVL.

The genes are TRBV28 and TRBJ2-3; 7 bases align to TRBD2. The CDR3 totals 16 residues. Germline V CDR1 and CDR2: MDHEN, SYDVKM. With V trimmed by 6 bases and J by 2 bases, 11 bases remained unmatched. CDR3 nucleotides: TGTGCCAGCAGCCGCCCGGCTTGGGACTACACAGATACGCAGTATTTT. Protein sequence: CASSRPAWDYTDTQYF. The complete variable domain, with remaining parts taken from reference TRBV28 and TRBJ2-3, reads DVKVTQSSRYLVKRTGEKVFLECVQDMDHENMFWYRQDPGLGLRLIYFSYDVKMKEKGDIPEGYSVSREKKERFSLILESASTNQTSMYLCASSRPAWDYTDTQYFGPGTRLTVL.

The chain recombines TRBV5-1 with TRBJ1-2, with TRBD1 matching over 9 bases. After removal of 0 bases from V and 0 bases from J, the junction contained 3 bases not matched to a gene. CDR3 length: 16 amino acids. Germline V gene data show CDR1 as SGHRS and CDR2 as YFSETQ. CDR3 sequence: CASSLGTGVTNYGYTF. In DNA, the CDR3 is TGCGCCAGCAGCTTGGGGACAGGGGTTACTAACTATGGCTACACCTTC.

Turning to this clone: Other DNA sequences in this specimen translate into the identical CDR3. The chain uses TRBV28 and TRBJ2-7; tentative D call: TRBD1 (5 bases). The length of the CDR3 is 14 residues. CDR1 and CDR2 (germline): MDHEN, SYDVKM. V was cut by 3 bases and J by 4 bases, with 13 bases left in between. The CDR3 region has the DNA TGTGCCAGCAGTTTTGGGCAGGGTCCGTACGAGCAGTACTTC. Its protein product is CASSFGQGPYEQYF.

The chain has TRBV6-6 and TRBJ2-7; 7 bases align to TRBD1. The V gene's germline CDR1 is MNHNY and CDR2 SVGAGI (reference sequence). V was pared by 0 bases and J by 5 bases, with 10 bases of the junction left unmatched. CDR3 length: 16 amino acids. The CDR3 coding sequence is TGTGCCAGCAGTTACTCGCTGGGGACAGTCATGGACGAGCAGTACTTC. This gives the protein CASSYSLGTVMDEQYF.